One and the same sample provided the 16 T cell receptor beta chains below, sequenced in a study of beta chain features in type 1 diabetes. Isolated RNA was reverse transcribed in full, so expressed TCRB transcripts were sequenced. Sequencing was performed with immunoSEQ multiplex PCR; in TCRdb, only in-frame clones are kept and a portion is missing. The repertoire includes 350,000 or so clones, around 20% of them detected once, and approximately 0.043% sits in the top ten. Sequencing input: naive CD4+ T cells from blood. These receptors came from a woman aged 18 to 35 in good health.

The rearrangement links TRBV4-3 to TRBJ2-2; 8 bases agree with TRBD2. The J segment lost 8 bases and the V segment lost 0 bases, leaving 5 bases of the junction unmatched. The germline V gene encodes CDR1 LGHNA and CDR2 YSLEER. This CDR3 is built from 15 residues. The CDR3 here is CASSQDRTSSGELFF. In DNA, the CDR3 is TGCGCCAGCAGCCAAGATCGGACTAGCTCTGGGGAGCTGTTTTTT.

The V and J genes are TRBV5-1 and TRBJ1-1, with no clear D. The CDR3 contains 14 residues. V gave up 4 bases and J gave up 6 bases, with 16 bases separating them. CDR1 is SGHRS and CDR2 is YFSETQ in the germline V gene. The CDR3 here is CASSPGSSSPEAFF. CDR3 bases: TGCGCCAGCAGCCCCGGGAGCTCGTCGCCTGAAGCTTTCTTT.

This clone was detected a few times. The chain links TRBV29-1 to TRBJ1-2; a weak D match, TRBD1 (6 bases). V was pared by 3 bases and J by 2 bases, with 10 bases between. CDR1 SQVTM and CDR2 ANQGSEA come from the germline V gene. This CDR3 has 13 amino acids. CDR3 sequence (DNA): TGCAGCGTTGAGCCTACAGGGAACTATGGCTACACCTTC. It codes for CSVEPTGNYGYTF.

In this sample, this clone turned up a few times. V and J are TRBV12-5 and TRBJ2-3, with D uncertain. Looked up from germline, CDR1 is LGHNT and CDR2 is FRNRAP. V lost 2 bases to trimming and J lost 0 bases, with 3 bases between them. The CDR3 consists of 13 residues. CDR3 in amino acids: CASGLTSTDTQYF. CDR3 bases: TGTGCTAGTGGTTTGACTAGCACAGATACGCAGTATTTT.

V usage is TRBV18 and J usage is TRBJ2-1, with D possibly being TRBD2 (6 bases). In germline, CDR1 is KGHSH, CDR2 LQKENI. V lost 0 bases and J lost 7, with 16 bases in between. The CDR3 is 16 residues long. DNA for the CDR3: TGTGCCAGCTCACCACCCGGGTGGCGGGGTACTAATGAGCAGTTCTTC. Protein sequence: CASSPPGWRGTNEQFF. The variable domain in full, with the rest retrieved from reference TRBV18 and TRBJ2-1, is NAGVMQNPRHLVRRRGQEARLRCSPMKGHSHVYWYRQLPEEGLKFMVYLQKENIIDESGMPKERFSAEFPKEGPSILRIQQVVRGDSAAYFCASSPPGWRGTNEQFFGPGTRLTVL.

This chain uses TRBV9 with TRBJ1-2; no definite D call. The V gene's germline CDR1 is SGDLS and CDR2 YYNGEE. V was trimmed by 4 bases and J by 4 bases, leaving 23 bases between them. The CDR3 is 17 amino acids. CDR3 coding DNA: TGTGCCAGCAGCCCCTCCGTCGAGGCCGCGCGGGCCTATGGCTACACCTTC. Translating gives CASSPSVEAARAYGYTF.

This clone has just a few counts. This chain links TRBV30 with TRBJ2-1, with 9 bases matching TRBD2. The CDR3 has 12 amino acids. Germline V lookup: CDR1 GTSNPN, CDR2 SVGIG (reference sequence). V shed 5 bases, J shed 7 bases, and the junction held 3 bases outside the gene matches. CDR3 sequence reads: CAWGRGGNEQFF. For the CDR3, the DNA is TGTGCCTGGGGGCGGGGGGGAAATGAGCAGTTCTTC.

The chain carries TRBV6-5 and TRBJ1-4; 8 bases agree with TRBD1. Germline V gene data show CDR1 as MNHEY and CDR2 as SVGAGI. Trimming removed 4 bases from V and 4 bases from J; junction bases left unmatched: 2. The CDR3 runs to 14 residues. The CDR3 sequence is CASSWDRSNEKLFF. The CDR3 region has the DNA TGTGCCAGCAGTTGGGACAGGAGTAATGAAAAACTGTTTTTT.

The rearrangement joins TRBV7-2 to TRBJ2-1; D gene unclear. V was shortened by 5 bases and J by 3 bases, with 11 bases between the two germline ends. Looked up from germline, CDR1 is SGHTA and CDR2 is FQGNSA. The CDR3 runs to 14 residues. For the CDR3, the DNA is TGTGCCAGCAGCACAACGCCTAGCTACAATGAGCAGTTCTTC. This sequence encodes CASSTTPSYNEQFF.

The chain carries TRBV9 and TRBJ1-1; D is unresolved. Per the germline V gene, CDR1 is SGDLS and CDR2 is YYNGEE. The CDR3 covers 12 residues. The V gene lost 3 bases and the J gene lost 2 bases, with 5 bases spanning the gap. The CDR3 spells CASSDPNTEAFF. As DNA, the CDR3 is TGTGCCAGCAGCGATCCAAACACTGAAGCTTTCTTT.

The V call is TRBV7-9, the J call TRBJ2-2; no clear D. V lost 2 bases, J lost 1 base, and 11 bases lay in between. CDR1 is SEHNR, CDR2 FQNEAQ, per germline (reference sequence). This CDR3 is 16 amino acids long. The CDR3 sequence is CASSLRSDLNTGELFF. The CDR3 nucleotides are TGTGCCAGCAGCTTACGGAGCGACCTGAACACCGGGGAGCTGTTTTTT.

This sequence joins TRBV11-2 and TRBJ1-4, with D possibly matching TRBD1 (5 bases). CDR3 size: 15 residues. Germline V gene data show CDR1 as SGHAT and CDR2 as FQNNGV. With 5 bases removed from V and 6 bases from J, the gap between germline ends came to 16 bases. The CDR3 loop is CASSPPDTSYEKLFF. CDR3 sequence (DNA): TGTGCCAGCAGCCCCCCGGACACTTCTTATGAAAAACTGTTTTTT. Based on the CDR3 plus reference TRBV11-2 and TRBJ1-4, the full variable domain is EAGVAQSPRYKIIEKRQSVAFWCNPISGHATLYWYQQILGQGPKLLIQFQNNGVVDDSQLPKDRFSAERLKGVDSTLKIQPAKLEDSAVYLCASSPPDTSYEKLFFGSGTQLSVL.

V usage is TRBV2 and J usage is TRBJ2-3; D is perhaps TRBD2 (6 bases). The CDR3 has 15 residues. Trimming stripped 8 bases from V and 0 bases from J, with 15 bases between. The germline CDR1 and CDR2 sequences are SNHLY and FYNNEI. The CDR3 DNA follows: TGTGCCAGCCAGAGGTTAGCGGCTAGCACAGATACGCAGTATTTT. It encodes CASQRLAASTDTQYF.

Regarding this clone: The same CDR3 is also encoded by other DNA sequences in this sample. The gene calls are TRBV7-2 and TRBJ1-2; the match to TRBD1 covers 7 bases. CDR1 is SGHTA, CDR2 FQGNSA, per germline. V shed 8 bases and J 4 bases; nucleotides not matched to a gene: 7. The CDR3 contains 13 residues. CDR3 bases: TGTGCCAGCCGTTTAGGGGGCCGCTATGGCTACACCTTC. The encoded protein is CASRLGGRYGYTF.

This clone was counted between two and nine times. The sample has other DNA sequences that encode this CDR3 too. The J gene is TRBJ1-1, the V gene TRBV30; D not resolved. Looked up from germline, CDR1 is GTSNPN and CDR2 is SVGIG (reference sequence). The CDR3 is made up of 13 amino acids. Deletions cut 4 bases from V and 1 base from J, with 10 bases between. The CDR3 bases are TGTGCCTGGATGAAGGGAGGGAACACTGAAGCTTTCTTT. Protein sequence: CAWMKGGNTEAFF.

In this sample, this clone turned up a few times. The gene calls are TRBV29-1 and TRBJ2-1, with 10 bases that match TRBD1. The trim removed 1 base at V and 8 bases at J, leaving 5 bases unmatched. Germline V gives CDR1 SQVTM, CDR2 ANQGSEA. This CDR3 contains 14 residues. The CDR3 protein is CSVEGQGANDEQFF. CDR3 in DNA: TGCAGCGTTGAAGGACAGGGGGCTAACGATGAGCAGTTCTTC.